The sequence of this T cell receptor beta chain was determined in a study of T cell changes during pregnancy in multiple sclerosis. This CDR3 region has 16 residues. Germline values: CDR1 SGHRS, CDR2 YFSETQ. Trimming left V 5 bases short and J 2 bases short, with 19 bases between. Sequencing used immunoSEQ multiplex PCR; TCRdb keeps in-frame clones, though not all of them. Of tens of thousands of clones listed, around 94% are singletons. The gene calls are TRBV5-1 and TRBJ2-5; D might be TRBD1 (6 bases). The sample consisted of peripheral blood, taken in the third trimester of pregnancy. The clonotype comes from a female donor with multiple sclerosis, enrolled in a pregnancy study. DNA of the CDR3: TGCGCCAGCAGGAACCTAACAGGGAACCCACAAGAGACCCAGTACTTC. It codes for CASRNLTGNPQETQYF.